The 23 T cell receptor beta chains listed next were all sequenced from one sample in a study of human T cells and chemical hapten exposure. Described time point: patch test 3, about 24 weeks after DPC sensitization. Treatment given: therapeutic diphenylcyclopropenone sensitization with weekly scalp DPC. MiXCR, run by TCRdb on the RACE reads, gives a single entry per CDR3 protein. The sample records over 80,000 distinct CDR3 sequences, 9.5% to 13% being singletons. Source: whole blood, taken in connection with sensitization to the hapten diphenylcyclopropenone (DPC). These TCRs come from a woman aged 25 to 39 with alopecia areata. Some clones in this sample may be carry-over from other donors' samples.

This clonotype was detected a few times. The rearrangement uses TRBV28 and TRBJ1-5; 9 nucleotides agree with TRBD1. Germline trimming cut 6 bases from V and 7 bases from J; bases unmatched to any gene: 7. Germline-derived CDR1 and CDR2 are MDHEN and SYDVKM. CDR3 length: 14 amino acids. The CDR3 protein is CASSLGQGWQPQHF. The DNA for the CDR3 is TGTGCCAGCAGCCTTGGACAGGGGTGGCAGCCCCAGCATTTT.

This clonotype occurred a few times. The chain recombines TRBV2 with TRBJ2-2; D not certain. The CDR3 is 15 residues long. V was trimmed by 6 bases and J by 7 bases, leaving 18 bases between them. Germline V CDR1 and CDR2: SNHLY, FYNNEI. In DNA, the CDR3 is TGTGCCAGCAGGACCGTAGGGTCAAGCGTCGGGGAGCTGTTTTTT. Translation gives CASRTVGSSVGELFF. Drawing the rest from reference TRBV2 and TRBJ2-2, the complete variable domain is EPEVTQTPSHQVTQMGQEVILRCVPISNHLYFYWYRQILGQKVEFLVSFYNNEISEKSEIFDDQFSVERPDGSNFTLKIRSTKLEDSAMYFCASRTVGSSVGELFFGEGSRLTVL.

Relative to its sample, this clonotype is medium-sized. V and J are TRBV6-6 and TRBJ2-7, with 11 bases matching TRBD2. The CDR3 is 16 residues long. Per germline, CDR1 MNHNY and CDR2 SVGAGI (reference sequence). Trimming took 2 bases from V and 4 from J; bases not matched to a gene: 7. Written as DNA, the CDR3 is TGTGCCAGCAGTTACGAAGGTTCTAGCGGGGGGTACGAGCAGTACTTC. Protein product: CASSYEGSSGGYEQYF.

This clonotype has just a few counts. The chain links TRBV29-1 to TRBJ2-1, with 13 bases matching TRBD2. J lost 2 bases, V lost 6 bases, and 7 bases had no gene match. The CDR3 runs to 16 residues. Germline CDR1 reads SQVTM; CDR2 reads ANQGSEA. CDR3 amino acids: CSVTGLAGQAYNEQFF. For the CDR3, the DNA is TGCAGCGTAACGGGACTAGCGGGACAAGCCTACAATGAGCAGTTCTTC.

This chain uses TRBV7-9 with TRBJ2-3; D call uncertain. Germline-derived CDR1 and CDR2 are SEHNR and FQNEAQ (reference sequence). The CDR3 covers 11 residues. The germline V and J ends were trimmed by 1 base and 9 bases, with 5 bases remaining between them. CDR3 sequence (DNA): TGTGCCAGCAGCTTAGAGTCCACGCAGTATTTT. This encodes CASSLESTQYF.

This clonotype was picked up many times. The CDR3, as DNA: TGTGCCAGCTCACCACAGGATGGCGGGAGGCCCACAGATACGCAGTATTTT. Encoded protein: CASSPQDGGRPTDTQYF. This chain connects TRBV18 to TRBJ2-3; TRBD2 aligns across 8 bases. This CDR3 region has 17 residues. Germline-derived CDR1 and CDR2 are KGHSH and LQKENI. The V segment lost 1 base and the J segment 2 bases; nucleotides outside the gene matches: 8.

This clonotype appeared many times. The V call is TRBV6-5, the J call TRBJ2-3; no clear D gene. Trimming took off 10 bases at V and 4 bases at J, with 21 bases between the two ends. The germline CDR1 and CDR2 sequences are MNHEY and SVGAGI. The CDR3 runs 15 residues. The CDR3 region is CATAVMGMAADTQYF. The DNA for the CDR3 is TGTGCCACAGCCGTGATGGGTATGGCTGCAGATACGCAGTATTTT.

V usage is TRBV5-1 and J usage is TRBJ2-5, with 9 bases identical to TRBD1. This CDR3 is built from 16 residues. V lost 1 base to trimming and J lost 5 bases; unmatched junction nucleotides: 9. Per germline, CDR1 SGHRS and CDR2 YFSETQ. CDR3 residues: CASSLNNRGRSETQYF. The CDR3 DNA reads TGCGCCAGCAGCTTGAATAACAGGGGGCGCTCGGAGACCCAGTACTTC. The full variable domain, in which reference TRBV5-1 and TRBJ2-5 provide the parts outside the CDR3, is KAGVTQTPRYLIKTRGQQVTLSCSPISGHRSVSWYQQTPGQGLQFLFEYFSETQRNKGNFPGRFSGRQFSNSRSEMNVSTLELGDSALYLCASSLNNRGRSETQYFGPGTRLLVL.

This clonotype was counted only a few times. A read error may account for a junction end that differs from germline. CDR3 sequence reads: CANSQFTGTKQFF. CDR3 DNA: TGTGCCAACAGTCAATTCACCGGGACCAAGCAGTTCTTC. The chain couples TRBV28 to TRBJ2-1; D possibly matches TRBD1 or TRBD2 (5 bases each). Per the germline V gene, CDR1 is MDHEN and CDR2 is SYDVKM. This CDR3 contains 13 residues.

The chain joins TRBV20-1 to TRBJ1-6; the D is unclear. Looked up from germline, CDR1 is DFQATT and CDR2 is SNEGSKA (reference sequence). V was trimmed by 3 bases and J by 7 bases, leaving 13 bases between them. CDR3 size: 14 residues. CDR3 in amino acids: CSASNRAGNSPLHF. In DNA, the CDR3 is TGCAGTGCTAGTAACCGGGCGGGCAATTCACCCCTCCACTTT.

About this clonotype: Being one base from a much bigger clone, this may be a read error. The V gene is TRBV6-5, the J gene TRBJ2-3; 11 bases match TRBD2. The germline gives CDR1 MNHEY, CDR2 SVGAGI. V was pared by 5 bases and J by 4 bases, with 11 bases of the junction left unmatched. This CDR3 has 17 residues. CDR3 in amino acids: CASSGVSGRVSADTQYF. The CDR3 region has the DNA TGTGCCAGCAGTGGTGTTAGCGGGAGGGTGAGCGCAGATACGCAGTATTTT.

In this sample, this clonotype turned up many times. The chain has TRBV11-2 and TRBJ2-7, with 8 bases matching TRBD2. The V segment lost 0 bases and the J segment 3 bases; nucleotides outside the gene matches: 7. The CDR3 length is 16 residues. The V gene's germline CDR1 is SGHAT and CDR2 FQNNGV. The CDR3: CASSLDNLAGNYEQYV. The CDR3 DNA reads as TGTGCCAGCAGCTTAGACAATCTAGCGGGTAACTACGAGCAGTACGTC.

This clonotype showed up just a few times. The CDR3, as DNA: TGCAGTGCTACGGTTAGCCTAAGGGGTCCAGATACGCAGTATTTT. It translates to CSATVSLRGPDTQYF. The chain has TRBV20-1 and TRBJ2-3; possibly TRBD1 for D (5 bases). CDR1 DFQATT and CDR2 SNEGSKA come from the germline V gene (reference sequence). This CDR3 has 15 residues. V shed 4 bases and J shed 4 bases, with 18 bases lying between them.

This clonotype has a count of ten or more. The rearrangement links TRBV19 to TRBJ1-5; TRBD1 aligns across 7 bases. V shed 3 bases, J shed 1 base, and the junction held 3 bases outside the gene matches. The CDR3 has 15 residues. Germline assignment: CDR1 LNHDA and CDR2 SQIVND (reference sequence). The CDR3 DNA reads as TGTGCCAGTAGTATCTCAGGGGGAAGCAATCAGCCCCAGCATTTT. Translating it yields CASSISGGSNQPQHF.

Many counts were recorded for this clonotype. The chain combines TRBV7-2 with TRBJ2-6; perhaps TRBD2 as D (5 bases). V shed 3 bases and J shed 0 bases, with 9 bases lying between them. This CDR3 spans 16 amino acids. Germline-derived CDR1 and CDR2 are SGHTA and FQGNSA. DNA of the CDR3: TGTGCCAGCAGCTTCTCGAGCGGCTCTGGGGCCAACGTCCTGACTTTC. Its translation: CASSFSSGSGANVLTF. Full variable domain (rest looked up from reference TRBV7-2 and TRBJ2-6): GAGVSQSPSNKVTEKGKDVELRCDPISGHTALYWYRQSLGQGLEFLIYFQGNSAPDKSGLPSDRFSAERTGGSVSTLTIQRTQQEDSAVYLCASSFSSGSGANVLTFGAGSRLTVL.

This clonotype appeared many times. The chain couples TRBV6-1 to TRBJ2-7; TRBD1 is a possible D gene (6 bases). This CDR3 is 13 amino acids long. Germline V gene lookup returns CDR1 MNHNS and CDR2 SASEGT. V lost 1 base and J lost 4, with 8 bases in between. The CDR3 is CASSEGQEYEQYF. The CDR3 DNA is TGTGCCAGCAGTGAAGGACAGGAATACGAGCAGTACTTC.

This clonotype has at least ten counts. This chain uses TRBV28 with TRBJ2-5, with 12 bases matching TRBD1. Trimming cost V 6 bases and J 5 bases; bases outside gene matches: 10. The CDR3 is 16 amino acids. Germline V lookup: CDR1 MDHEN, CDR2 SYDVKM. CDR3 amino acids: CASSSPGQGAVETQYF. The CDR3 bases are TGTGCCAGCAGCTCGCCGGGACAGGGGGCTGTGGAGACCCAGTACTTC.

This clonotype was detected a few times. The chain carries TRBV3-1 and TRBJ1-2, with D uncertain. From germline, CDR1 is LGHDT and CDR2 YNNKEL (reference sequence). V lost 2 bases to trimming and J lost 8 bases, with 12 bases between them. The CDR3 consists of 13 residues. The CDR3 bases are TGTGCCAGCAGCCAACGACTCAGCAAGGGCTACACCTTC. Protein: CASSQRLSKGYTF.

The table lists this clonotype with many counts. This chain connects TRBV19 to TRBJ2-6; 8 bases line up with TRBD1. The V gene end was trimmed by 6 bases and the J gene end by 1 base; junction bases not matched to a gene: 8. The CDR3 spans 17 residues. The germline gives CDR1 LNHDA, CDR2 SQIVND (reference sequence). CDR3 bases: TGTGCCAGTAGCCCAACAGGGGGACCTTCTGGGGCCAACGTCCTGACTTTC. It encodes CASSPTGGPSGANVLTF.

This clonotype was found many times. This chain uses TRBV6-4 with TRBJ2-2, with D perhaps matching TRBD1 (6 bases). The V gene lost 11 bases and the J gene lost 2 bases, with 27 bases spanning the gap. CDR3 length: 18 amino acids. Per germline, CDR1 MRHNA and CDR2 SNTAGT. CDR3 in amino acids: CALRSVPNMGANTGELFF. The DNA for the CDR3 is TGTGCCCTAAGGTCTGTGCCGAATATGGGGGCTAACACCGGGGAGCTGTTTTTT.

This sequence joins TRBV11-1 and TRBJ2-1, with TRBD1 matching 7 bases. The V gene end was trimmed by 5 bases and the J gene end by 8 bases; junction bases not matched to a gene: 15. The CDR3 has 16 residues. Germline values: CDR1 SGHAT, CDR2 FQDESV (reference sequence). The CDR3 coding sequence is TGTGCCAGCAGCCTCCGAGAGGGGGCCCCCAAGGATGAGCAGTTCTTC. Its translation is CASSLREGAPKDEQFF.

This clonotype was detected only a few times. The J gene is TRBJ2-3, the V gene TRBV6-6; 8 nucleotides align to TRBD2. CDR1 and CDR2 (germline): MNHNY, SVGAGI (reference sequence). The J segment lost 0 bases and the V segment lost 7 bases, leaving 3 bases of the junction unmatched. This CDR3 region has 14 residues. Here the CDR3 reads CASTTSGSTDTQYF. The CDR3 nucleotides read TGTGCCAGCACCACTAGCGGAAGCACAGATACGCAGTATTTT.

At least ten counts were recorded for this clonotype. The chain couples TRBV27 to TRBJ2-7, with D perhaps matching TRBD1 or TRBD2 (6 bases each). The ends were cut back, 6 bases at V and 3 bases at J, with 18 bases in the middle. This CDR3 is built from 15 residues. Germline assignment: CDR1 MNHEY and CDR2 SMNVEV (reference sequence). The CDR3 DNA reads as TGTGCCAGCAGCCATGGGGGCGGGACGATCTACGAGCAGTACTTC. Protein sequence: CASSHGGGTIYEQYF.